One sample yielded the 5 T cell receptor beta chains listed below, sequenced in a study of T cells in Graves' hyperthyroidism and ophthalmopathy. Regions amplified from RNA transcripts were the TCR beta CDR3 regions. Carried out on the TCR CDR3, a first-round RT-PCR used the HTBI primer set. TCRdb fed the multiplex PCR reads into MiXCR, producing one record per CDR3 protein. The repertoire holds over 450,000 distinct CDR3 sequences, with about an eighth as singletons. The sample was blood. The receptors were sampled from a woman younger than 30 with Graves' hyperthyroidism.

Here the CDR3 reads CASRTGTSGIKDEQFF. Here the CDR3 DNA reads TGTGCCAGCAGAACCGGGACTAGCGGGATTAAGGATGAGCAGTTCTTC. The chain links TRBV27 to TRBJ2-1, with 13 nucleotides matching TRBD2. The trim removed 6 bases at V and 8 bases at J, leaving 10 bases unmatched. Germline V gene data show CDR1 as MNHEY and CDR2 as SMNVEV (reference sequence). CDR3 size: 16 residues.

The rearrangement links TRBV19 to TRBJ1-1, with TRBD1 matching 9 bases. CDR1 and CDR2 from the germline V gene are LNHDA and SQIVND (reference sequence). The junction had 8 bases not matched to a gene; V was cut back by 7 bases and J by 5 bases. There are 14 residues in the CDR3. The CDR3 bases are TGTGCCAGTATGATGGGACAGGGAAATACTGAAGCTTTCTTT. This encodes CASMMGQGNTEAFF.

V and J are TRBV6-2 or TRBV6-3 and TRBJ2-1; 11 bases are a match to TRBD1. The junction had 3 bases not matched to a gene; V was cut back by 5 bases and J by 6 bases. CDR1 is MNHEY and CDR2 is SVGEGT in the germline V gene. The length of the CDR3 is 14 residues. The CDR3 loop is CASSKDRGRNEQFF. DNA of the CDR3: TGTGCCAGCAGTAAGGACAGGGGGCGCAATGAGCAGTTCTTC.

The chain has TRBV6-2 or TRBV6-3 and TRBJ2-2; 8 nucleotides match TRBD2. With 6 bases clipped from V and 4 bases from J, the junction kept 13 bases outside the gene matches. The CDR3 has 17 amino acids. Germline V lookup: CDR1 MNHEY, CDR2 SVGEGT. CDR3 DNA: TGTGCCAGCAGCACCACTAGCGGAGGGTTCATCACCGGGGAGCTGTTTTTT. It is translated as CASSTTSGGFITGELFF.

This clonotype was detected many times. V and J are TRBV28 and TRBJ2-7; D is possibly TRBD1 (6 bases). Germline loops: CDR1 MDHEN, CDR2 SYDVKM. This CDR3 is 13 amino acids long. The V gene lost 6 bases and the J gene lost 7 bases, with 16 bases spanning the gap. The CDR3 here is CASRRTTGWEQYV. Here the CDR3 DNA reads TGTGCCAGCAGAAGAACAACAGGGTGGGAGCAGTACGTC.